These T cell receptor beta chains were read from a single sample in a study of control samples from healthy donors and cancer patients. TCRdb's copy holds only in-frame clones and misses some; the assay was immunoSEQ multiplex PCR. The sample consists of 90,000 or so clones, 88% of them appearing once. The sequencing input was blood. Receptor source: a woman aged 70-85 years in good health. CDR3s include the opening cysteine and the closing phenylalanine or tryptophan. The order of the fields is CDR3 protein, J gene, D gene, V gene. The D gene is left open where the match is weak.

CASSLVGRVYEQYF | TRBJ2-7 | - | TRBV7-8
CASSLGTGPTYGYTF | TRBJ1-2 | TRBD1 | TRBV6-5
CASGDGSYEQYF | TRBJ2-7 | - | TRBV7-9
CAWSRLGRNEQYF | TRBJ2-7 | - | TRBV30
CASSHGTGITDTQYF | TRBJ2-3 | TRBD1 | TRBV4-3
CASSSDYSYEQYF | TRBJ2-7 | - | TRBV5-8
CASSHPPWTGMGYEQYF | TRBJ2-7 | TRBD1 | TRBV11-2
CASSLDLRETKQYF | TRBJ2-7 | TRBD2 | TRBV5-1
CASSPPGGTYEQYF | TRBJ2-7 | - | TRBV5-1
CASTSGTYGYTF | TRBJ1-2 | - | TRBV6-5
CASSQDRRDEQYF | TRBJ2-7 | - | TRBV4-2
CASSLVPIDRGSGNTIYF | TRBJ1-3 | TRBD1 | TRBV5-1
CASSWGQGGSGNTIYF | TRBJ1-3 | TRBD1 | TRBV5-1
CASSPSAGGSYGYTF | TRBJ1-2 | TRBD1 | TRBV18
CASRLAGGNTGELFF | TRBJ2-2 | TRBD2 | TRBV4-1
CASSYVGDSYGYTF | TRBJ1-2 | - | TRBV6-2/TRBV6-3
CASSHPDRYSGNTIYF | TRBJ1-3 | - | TRBV3-1/TRBV3-2
CSVERPLDEQFF | TRBJ2-1 | - | TRBV29-1
CASSLSRDRGGYGYTF | TRBJ1-2 | TRBD1 | TRBV27
CASSPGTRGYYGYTF | TRBJ1-2 | - | TRBV7-2
CASSRGQTYQPRHF | TRBJ1-5 | - | TRBV7-8
CASSMGSHTEAFF | TRBJ1-1 | - | TRBV6-5
CASNHLGGYTDTQYF | TRBJ2-3 | - | TRBV9
CASSLKRQGGDRSTYEQYF | TRBJ2-7 | TRBD1 | TRBV2
CASSVLGLAGPSTDTQYF | TRBJ2-3 | TRBD2 | TRBV9
CASSLNRGNSEQYF | TRBJ2-7 | - | TRBV2
CASSNRGGGNSPLHF | TRBJ1-6 | - | TRBV6-6
CASSLGYNNEQFF | TRBJ2-1 | - | TRBV5-1
CASSGGLDTEAFF | TRBJ1-1 | - | TRBV18
CASRALVVRDAGNTIYF | TRBJ1-3 | - | TRBV5-8
CASSVEAGLYNEQFF | TRBJ2-1 | TRBD2 | TRBV6-4
CSVSGGSETQYF | TRBJ2-5 | TRBD1 | TRBV29-1
CASQKGTSSNEQFF | TRBJ2-1 | TRBD2 | TRBV3-1/TRBV3-2
CASSVENVYSGNTIYF | TRBJ1-3 | - | TRBV9
CASSTGWTYEQYF | TRBJ2-7 | - | TRBV6-5
CASSWGVAGTGELFF | TRBJ2-2 | - | TRBV6-2/TRBV6-3
CASSVVGRGADTQYF | TRBJ2-3 | - | TRBV9
CAWTKQGQGTEKLFF | TRBJ1-4 | - | TRBV30
CASSSRGNSNQPQHF | TRBJ1-5 | - | TRBV2
CASSQTSGSIAEQFF | TRBJ2-1 | TRBD2 | TRBV4-3
CASSLDGSSYNSPLHF | TRBJ1-6 | - | TRBV5-4
CASSSSGTSGGVDNIQYF | TRBJ2-4 | TRBD2 | TRBV11-3
CSASVAQTNYGYTF | TRBJ1-2 | - | TRBV20-1
CASSERSQGAYQPQHF | TRBJ1-5 | - | TRBV6-1
CASSSGRNYGYTF | TRBJ1-2 | - | TRBV12-3/TRBV12-4
CASSWATGEKLFF | TRBJ1-4 | - | TRBV27
CASSDYPEGTQYF | TRBJ2-5 | - | TRBV2
CASSLDTGELFF | TRBJ2-2 | - | TRBV19
CASSANGESTDTQYF | TRBJ2-3 | - | TRBV2
CAIRSGVGQGVEEGSIGYTF | TRBJ1-2 | TRBD1 | TRBV10-3